This T cell receptor (beta chain) was identified during a study of T cell responses to AZD1222 COVID-19 vaccine. Findings of the study overall: Nearly half of unique spike-specific TCRs reportedly avoided B.1.351 and B.1.1.7 mutated regions. The study identified only five to seven AZD1222 recipients as seropositive at baseline.

Assay: immunoSEQ multiplex PCR; the TCRdb copy retains only in-frame clones and omits some. The table lists approximately 130,000 clones, 65% to 90% of them singletons. Combined were second doses at about 4 or about 12 weeks. On this clone: The antigen is unknown.

In germline, CDR1 is MDHEN, CDR2 SYDVKM. The CDR3 runs to 14 residues. The trim removed 4 bases at V and 3 bases at J, leaving 2 bases unmatched. This specimen was peripheral blood, taken 28 days after the second AZD1222 dose. The V and J genes are TRBV28 and TRBJ2-3; 9 bases are a match to TRBD1. The TCR was taken from an adult who received the AZD1222 COVID-19 vaccine. The CDR3 nucleotides read TGTGCCAGCAGTTCGGACAGGGGAACAGATACGCAGTATTTT. Translating it yields CASSSDRGTDTQYF.